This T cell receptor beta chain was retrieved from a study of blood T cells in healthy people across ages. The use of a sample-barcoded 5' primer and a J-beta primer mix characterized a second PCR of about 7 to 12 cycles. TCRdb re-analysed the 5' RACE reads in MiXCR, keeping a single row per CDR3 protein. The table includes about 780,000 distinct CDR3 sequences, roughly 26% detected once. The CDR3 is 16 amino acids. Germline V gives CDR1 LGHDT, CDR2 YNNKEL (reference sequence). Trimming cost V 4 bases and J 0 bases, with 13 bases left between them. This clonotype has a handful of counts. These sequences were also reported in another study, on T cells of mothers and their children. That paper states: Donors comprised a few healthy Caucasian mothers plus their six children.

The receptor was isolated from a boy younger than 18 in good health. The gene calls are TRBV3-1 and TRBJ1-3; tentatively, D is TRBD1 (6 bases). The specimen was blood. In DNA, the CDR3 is TGTGCCAGCAGCCCGTATTCAGGGGTCTCTGGAAACACCATATATTTT. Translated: CASSPYSGVSGNTIYF. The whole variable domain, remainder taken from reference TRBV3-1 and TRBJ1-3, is DTAVSQTPKYLVTQMGNDKSIKCEQNLGHDTMYWYKQDSKKFLKIMFSYNNKELIINETVPNRFSPKSPDKAHLNLHINSLELGDSAVYFCASSPYSGVSGNTIYFGEGSWLTVV.